One and the same sample provided the 18 T cell receptor beta chains below, sequenced in a study of CD8 T cells in Susac syndrome. Reverse transcription of roughly 0.5 to 1 ug RNA used random hexamers. Using its own MiXCR run on the immunoSEQ multiplex PCR reads, TCRdb lists one record per CDR3 protein. The data show over 120,000 distinct CDR3 sequences, approximately 94% seen once. Sequenced material: CD4+ T cells from PBMCs. Receptors were obtained from a human donor in good health.

The rearrangement joins TRBV7-2 to TRBJ1-5; 10 nucleotides line up with TRBD1. Germline V gene lookup returns CDR1 SGHTA and CDR2 FQGNSA. This CDR3 spans 15 amino acids. Trimming removed 4 bases from V and 5 bases from J; junction bases left unmatched: 5. CDR3 sequence: CASSWDRGGDQPQHF. The CDR3 DNA is TGTGCCAGCAGCTGGGACAGGGGTGGAGATCAGCCCCAGCATTTT. The variable domain in full, completed from reference TRBV7-2 and TRBJ1-5, reads GAGVSQSPSNKVTEKGKDVELRCDPISGHTALYWYRQSLGQGLEFLIYFQGNSAPDKSGLPSDRFSAERTGGSVSTLTIQRTQQEDSAVYLCASSWDRGGDQPQHFGDGTRLSIL.

The V and J genes are TRBV15 and TRBJ2-4; 9 bases line up with TRBD2. The junction had 7 bases not matched to a gene; V was cut back by 1 base and J by 6 bases. CDR1 and CDR2 from the germline V gene are LNHNV and YYDKDF (reference sequence). The CDR3 runs to 16 residues. The CDR3 nucleotides read TGTGCCACCAGCAGAGCCCGCGGCGGGGGGGGAAACATTCAGTACTTC. Its translation is CATSRARGGGGNIQYF.

The rearrangement joins TRBV27 to TRBJ2-7; TRBD1 matches at 9 bases. There are 13 residues in the CDR3. The J segment lost 10 bases and the V segment lost 3 bases, leaving 7 bases of the junction unmatched. Germline V CDR1 and CDR2: MNHEY, SMNVEV (reference sequence). In DNA form, the CDR3 reads TGTGCCAGCAGTTTTAATCCGGGACAGGGCCAGTACTTC. Protein sequence: CASSFNPGQGQYF.

This sequence joins TRBV6-1 and TRBJ1-3, with D unclear. Per the germline V gene, CDR1 is MNHNS and CDR2 is SASEGT. The CDR3 loop spans 13 amino acids. Trimming removed 6 bases from V and 0 bases from J, with 6 bases in between. The CDR3 nucleotides read TGTGCCAGCAGCCAGAACTCTGGAAACACCATATATTTT. This encodes CASSQNSGNTIYF.

This sequence joins TRBV4-1 and TRBJ1-1; D is unclear. Deletions cut 3 bases from V and 3 bases from J, with 17 bases between. From germline, CDR1 is MGHRA and CDR2 YSYEKL. CDR3 length: 16 amino acids. The CDR3 spells CASSQATAGLDTEAFF. CDR3 in DNA: TGCGCCAGCAGCCAGGCCACTGCGGGTTTGGACACTGAAGCTTTCTTT.

Of note for this clonotype: One end of the junction does not line up with germline, which may come from a read error. The rearrangement joins TRBV20-1 to TRBJ2-3, with 7 bases that match TRBD2. Germline V gene data show CDR1 as DFQATT and CDR2 as SNEGSKA (reference sequence). This CDR3 is 13 amino acids long. The CDR3 DNA is TGCAGTGCTAGATCTGCGGGACTAAATACGGAGTATTTT. This gives the protein CSARSAGLNTEYF.

This clonotype was found once. This rearrangement joins TRBV29-1 to TRBJ1-2, with 12 nucleotides matching TRBD1. Trimming took 4 bases from V and 2 from J; bases not matched to a gene: 5. The CDR3 contains 15 residues. Germline V gene data show CDR1 as SQVTM and CDR2 as ANQGSEA. Here the CDR3 reads CSVGGTGGPNYGYTF. In nucleotides, the CDR3 is TGCAGCGTTGGAGGGACAGGGGGCCCAAACTATGGCTACACCTTC.

This clonotype was detected only once. The V gene is TRBV5-1, the J gene TRBJ2-1; 7 bases map to TRBD1. Germline trimming cut 3 bases from V and 5 bases from J; bases unmatched to any gene: 8. CDR1 SGHRS and CDR2 YFSETQ come from the germline V gene. The CDR3 contains 15 residues. CDR3 amino acids: CASSSTGTVDNEQFF. The CDR3 DNA reads as TGCGCCAGCAGCTCAACCGGGACAGTCGACAATGAGCAGTTCTTC. The whole variable domain, filled in from reference TRBV5-1 and TRBJ2-1, reads KAGVTQTPRYLIKTRGQQVTLSCSPISGHRSVSWYQQTPGQGLQFLFEYFSETQRNKGNFPGRFSGRQFSNSRSEMNVSTLELGDSALYLCASSSTGTVDNEQFFGPGTRLTVL.

The V call is TRBV5-1, the J call TRBJ1-2; 9 bases map to TRBD1. The junction had 6 bases not matched to a gene; V was cut back by 2 bases and J by 7 bases. The germline CDR1 and CDR2 sequences are SGHRS and YFSETQ. The CDR3 covers 14 residues. In DNA form, the CDR3 reads TGCGCCAGCAGCTTAAGGGACAGGGCGACTGGCTACACCTTC. It specifies CASSLRDRATGYTF.

The chain combines TRBV30 with TRBJ1-1, with D tentatively TRBD1 (5 bases). The CDR3 has 15 residues. The V gene lost 6 bases and the J gene lost 1 base, with 18 bases spanning the gap. Per germline, CDR1 GTSNPN and CDR2 SVGIG (reference sequence). The chain's CDR3 is CACYRRGLTNTEAFF. CDR3 nucleotide sequence: TGTGCCTGTTATAGAAGGGGACTTACGAACACTGAAGCTTTCTTT.

V and J are TRBV2 and TRBJ1-3; D is undetermined. Germline-derived CDR1 and CDR2 are SNHLY and FYNNEI. The CDR3 runs 14 residues. V lost 4 bases and J lost 3, with 10 bases in between. CDR3 bases: TGTGCCAGCAGTGGGCTCTTAGGTGGAAACACCATATATTTT. It yields the protein CASSGLLGGNTIYF. Variable domain in full (rest from reference TRBV2 and TRBJ1-3): EPEVTQTPSHQVTQMGQEVILRCVPISNHLYFYWYRQILGQKVEFLVSFYNNEISEKSEIFDDQFSVERPDGSNFTLKIRSTKLEDSAMYFCASSGLLGGNTIYFGEGSWLTVV.

The CDR3 spells CASSIRESYGYTF. The CDR3 DNA follows: TGTGCCAGTAGTATAAGGGAGTCCTATGGCTACACCTTC. This chain joins TRBV19 and TRBJ1-2, with D unclear. The ends were cut back, 2 bases at V and 4 bases at J, with 8 bases in the middle. Germline V gene data show CDR1 as LNHDA and CDR2 as SQIVND (reference sequence). The CDR3 totals 13 residues.

V usage is TRBV20-1 and J usage is TRBJ2-2; no definite D call. Per germline, CDR1 DFQATT and CDR2 SNEGSKA (reference sequence). The CDR3 totals 12 residues. V was trimmed by 0 bases and J by 1 base, leaving 0 bases between them. CDR3 DNA sequence: TGCAGTGCTAGAGAGAACACCGGGGAGCTGTTTTTT. Protein sequence: CSARENTGELFF.

The chain joins TRBV11-2 to TRBJ2-1; maybe TRBD2 (6 bases). This CDR3 comprises 15 residues. The germline V and J ends were trimmed by 0 bases and 4 bases, with 10 bases remaining between them. Germline CDR1 and CDR2: SGHAT and FQNNGV. CDR3 sequence (DNA): TGTGCCAGCAGCTTAGACCGGGACTTTTACAATGAGCAGTTCTTC. Its translation: CASSLDRDFYNEQFF.

This chain links TRBV20-1 with TRBJ1-4; D is perhaps TRBD1 (5 bases). The CDR3 is 15 residues long. V was clipped by 2 bases and J by 7 bases, with 17 bases between them. Per the germline V gene, CDR1 is DFQATT and CDR2 is SNEGSKA (reference sequence). The CDR3 nucleotides read TGCAGTGCTAGATTCACTAGGGGTGAGGGTGAAAAACTGTTTTTT. Protein: CSARFTRGEGEKLFF.

There are a few counts of this clonotype. The chain uses TRBV19 and TRBJ1-1; TRBD1 is a possible D gene (6 bases). CDR3 length equals 15 residues. The V gene's germline CDR1 is LNHDA and CDR2 SQIVND (reference sequence). V was trimmed by 5 bases and J by 7 bases, leaving 20 bases between them. The DNA of the CDR3 is TGTGCCAGTAGTCTAATTCCGACAGGCCAAGGTGAAGCTTTCTTT. Translating gives CASSLIPTGQGEAFF. Using reference TRBV19 and TRBJ1-1 for the parts outside the CDR3, the full variable domain is DGGITQSPKYLFRKEGQNVTLSCEQNLNHDAMYWYRQDPGQGLRLIYYSQIVNDFQKGDIAEGYSVSREKKESFPLTVTSAQKNPTAFYLCASSLIPTGQGEAFFGQGTRLTVV.

This rearrangement joins TRBV2 to TRBJ2-6, with unresolved D. The CDR3 consists of 15 residues. Trimming removed 7 bases from V and 6 bases from J, with 16 bases in between. Germline CDR1 SNHLY, CDR2 FYNNEI. The CDR3 loop reads CASTPDPSEANVLTF. The CDR3, as DNA: TGTGCCAGCACCCCTGACCCTTCGGAGGCCAACGTCCTGACTTTC.

The chain recombines TRBV30 with TRBJ2-3, with no clear D. Germline V CDR1 and CDR2: GTSNPN, SVGIG (reference sequence). The CDR3 contains 12 residues. V lost 2 bases to trimming and J lost 2 bases, with 5 bases between them. The CDR3 loop reads CAWSPSTDTQYF. CDR3 nucleotide sequence: TGTGCCTGGAGTCCTTCCACAGATACGCAGTATTTT.